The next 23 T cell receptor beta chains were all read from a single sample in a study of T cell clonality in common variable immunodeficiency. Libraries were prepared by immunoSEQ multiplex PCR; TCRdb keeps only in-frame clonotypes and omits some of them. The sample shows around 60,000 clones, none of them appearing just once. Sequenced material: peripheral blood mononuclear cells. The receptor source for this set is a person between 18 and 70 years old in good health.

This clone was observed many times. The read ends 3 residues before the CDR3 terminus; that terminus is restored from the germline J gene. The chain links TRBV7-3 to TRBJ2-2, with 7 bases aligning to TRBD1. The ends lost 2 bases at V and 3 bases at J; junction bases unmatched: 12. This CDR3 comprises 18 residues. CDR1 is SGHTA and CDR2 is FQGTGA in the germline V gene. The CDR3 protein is CASSLLQGDGFDTGELFF. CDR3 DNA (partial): TGTGCCAGCAGCTTACTTCAGGGGGACGGGTTCGACACCGGGGAG.

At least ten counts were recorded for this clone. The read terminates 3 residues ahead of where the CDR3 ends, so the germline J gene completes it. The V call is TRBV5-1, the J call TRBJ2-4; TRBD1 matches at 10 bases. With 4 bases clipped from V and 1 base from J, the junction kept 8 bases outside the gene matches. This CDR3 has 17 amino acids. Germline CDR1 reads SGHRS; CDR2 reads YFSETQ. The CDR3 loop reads CASSPRTGGNAKNIQYF. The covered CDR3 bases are TGCGCCAGCAGCCCCCGGACAGGGGGGAATGCCAAAAACATT.

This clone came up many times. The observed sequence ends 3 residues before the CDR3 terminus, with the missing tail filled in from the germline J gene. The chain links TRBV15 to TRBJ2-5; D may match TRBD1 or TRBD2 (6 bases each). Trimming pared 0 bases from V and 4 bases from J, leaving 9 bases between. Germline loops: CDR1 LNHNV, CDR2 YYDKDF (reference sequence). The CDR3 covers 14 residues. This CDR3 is CATSRDRGGETQYF. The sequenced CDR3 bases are TGTGCCACCAGCAGAGACAGGGGAGGAGAGACC.

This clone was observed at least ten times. CDR3 bases read: TGCGCCAGCAGCTACTCATTGGATGAG. Translating it yields CASSYSLDE. The complete CDR3 protein is CASSYSLDEQFF. V and J are TRBV5-1 and TRBJ2-1; D remains ambiguous. From the germline J gene comes the end of the CDR3, since the read stops 3 residues before it. This CDR3 comprises 12 residues. Trimming removed 3 bases at V and 8 bases at J, with 9 bases between. Germline V CDR1 and CDR2: SGHRS, YFSETQ.

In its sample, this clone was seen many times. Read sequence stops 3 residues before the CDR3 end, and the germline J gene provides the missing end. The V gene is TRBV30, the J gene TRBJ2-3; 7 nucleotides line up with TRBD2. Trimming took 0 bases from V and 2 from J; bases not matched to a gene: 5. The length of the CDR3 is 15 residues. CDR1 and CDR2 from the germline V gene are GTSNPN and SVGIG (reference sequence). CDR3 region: CAWSVQAGYTDTQYF. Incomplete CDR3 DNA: TGTGCCTGGAGTGTACAAGCGGGGTACACAGATACG.

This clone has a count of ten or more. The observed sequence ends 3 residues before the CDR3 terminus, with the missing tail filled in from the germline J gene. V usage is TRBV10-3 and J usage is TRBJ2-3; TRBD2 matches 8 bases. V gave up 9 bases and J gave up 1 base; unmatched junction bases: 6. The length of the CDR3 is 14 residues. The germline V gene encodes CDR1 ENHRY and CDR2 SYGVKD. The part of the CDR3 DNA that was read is TGTGCCATAAAGCGGGAGATGGGCACAGATACG. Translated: CAIKREMGTDT. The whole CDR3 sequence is CAIKREMGTDTQYF.

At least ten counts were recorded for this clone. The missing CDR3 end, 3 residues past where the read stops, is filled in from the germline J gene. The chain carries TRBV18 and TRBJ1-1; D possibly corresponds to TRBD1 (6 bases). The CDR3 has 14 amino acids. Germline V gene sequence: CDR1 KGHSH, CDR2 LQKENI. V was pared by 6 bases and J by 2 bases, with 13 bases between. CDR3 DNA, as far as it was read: TGTGCCAGCTCCGACTTACAGGGAAACACTGAA. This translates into CASSDLQGNTE. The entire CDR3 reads CASSDLQGNTEAFF. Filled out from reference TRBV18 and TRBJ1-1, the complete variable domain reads NAGVMQNPRHLVRRRGQEARLRCSPMKGHSHVYWYRQLPEEGLKFMVYLQKENIIDESGMPKERFSAEFPKEGPSILRIQQVVRGDSAAYFCASSDLQGNTEAFFGQGTRLTVV.

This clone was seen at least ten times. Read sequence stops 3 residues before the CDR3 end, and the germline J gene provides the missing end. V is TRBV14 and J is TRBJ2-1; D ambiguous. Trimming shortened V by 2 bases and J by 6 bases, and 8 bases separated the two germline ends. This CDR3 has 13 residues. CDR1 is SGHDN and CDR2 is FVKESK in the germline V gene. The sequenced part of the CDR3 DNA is TGTGCCAGCAGCCAATTCCAGATCAATGAG. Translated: CASSQFQINE. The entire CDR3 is CASSQFQINEQFF. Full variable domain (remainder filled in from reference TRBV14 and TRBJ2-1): EAGVTQFPSHSVIEKGQTVTLRCDPISGHDNLYWYRRVMGKEIKFLLHFVKESKQDESGMPNNRFLAERTGGTYSTLKVQPAELEDSGVYFCASSQFQINEQFFGPGTRLTVL.

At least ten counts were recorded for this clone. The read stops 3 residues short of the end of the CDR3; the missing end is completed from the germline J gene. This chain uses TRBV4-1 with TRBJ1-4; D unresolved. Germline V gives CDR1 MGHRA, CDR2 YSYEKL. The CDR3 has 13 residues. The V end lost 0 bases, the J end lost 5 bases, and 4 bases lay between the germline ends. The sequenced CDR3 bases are TGCGCCAGCAGCCAAGACAGGAATGAAAAA. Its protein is CASSQDRNEK. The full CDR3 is CASSQDRNEKLFF.

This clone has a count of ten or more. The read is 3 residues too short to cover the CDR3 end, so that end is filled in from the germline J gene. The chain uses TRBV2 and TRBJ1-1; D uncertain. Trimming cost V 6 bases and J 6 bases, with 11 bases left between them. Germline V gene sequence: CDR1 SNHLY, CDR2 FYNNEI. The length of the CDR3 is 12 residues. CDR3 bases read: TGTGCCAGCAGGTGGAGGGCGCCTGAA. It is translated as CASRWRAPE. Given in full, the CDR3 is CASRWRAPEAFF. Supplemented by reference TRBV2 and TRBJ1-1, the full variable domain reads EPEVTQTPSHQVTQMGQEVILRCVPISNHLYFYWYRQILGQKVEFLVSFYNNEISEKSEIFDDQFSVERPDGSNFTLKIRSTKLEDSAMYFCASRWRAPEAFFGQGTRLTVV.

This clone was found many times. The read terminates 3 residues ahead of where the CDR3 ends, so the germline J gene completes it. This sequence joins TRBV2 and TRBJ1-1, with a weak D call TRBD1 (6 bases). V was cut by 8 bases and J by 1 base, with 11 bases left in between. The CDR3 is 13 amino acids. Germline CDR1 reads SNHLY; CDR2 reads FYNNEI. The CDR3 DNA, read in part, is TGTGCCAGCGCCTCGACAGGGAACACTGAA. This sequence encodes CASASTGNTE. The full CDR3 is CASASTGNTEAFF.

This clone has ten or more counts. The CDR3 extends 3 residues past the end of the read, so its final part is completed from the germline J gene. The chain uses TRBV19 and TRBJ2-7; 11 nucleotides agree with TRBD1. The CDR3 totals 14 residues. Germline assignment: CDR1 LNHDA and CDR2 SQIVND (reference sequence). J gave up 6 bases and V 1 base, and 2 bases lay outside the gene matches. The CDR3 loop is CASSIGTGGREQYF. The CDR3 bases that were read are TGTGCCAGTAGTATAGGGACAGGGGGCCGCGAG. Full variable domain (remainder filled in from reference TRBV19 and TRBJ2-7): DGGITQSPKYLFRKEGQNVTLSCEQNLNHDAMYWYRQDPGQGLRLIYYSQIVNDFQKGDIAEGYSVSREKKESFPLTVTSAQKNPTAFYLCASSIGTGGREQYFGPGTRLTVT.

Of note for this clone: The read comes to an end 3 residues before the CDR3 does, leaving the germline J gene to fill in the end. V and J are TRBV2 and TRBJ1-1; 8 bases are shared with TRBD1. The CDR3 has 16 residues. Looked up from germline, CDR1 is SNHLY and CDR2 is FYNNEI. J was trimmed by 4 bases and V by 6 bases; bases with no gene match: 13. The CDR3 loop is CASSPSSHRGVTEAFF. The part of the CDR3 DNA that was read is TGTGCCAGCAGCCCCTCGTCTCACAGGGGGGTCACTGAA.

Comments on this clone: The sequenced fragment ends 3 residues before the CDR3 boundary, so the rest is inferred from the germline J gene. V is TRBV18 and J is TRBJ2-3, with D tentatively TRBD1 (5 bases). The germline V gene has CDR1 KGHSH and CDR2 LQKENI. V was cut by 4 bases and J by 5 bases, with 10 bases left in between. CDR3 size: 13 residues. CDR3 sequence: CASSRGSQDTQYF. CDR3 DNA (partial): TGTGCCAGCTCACGGGGCTCCCAAGATACG.

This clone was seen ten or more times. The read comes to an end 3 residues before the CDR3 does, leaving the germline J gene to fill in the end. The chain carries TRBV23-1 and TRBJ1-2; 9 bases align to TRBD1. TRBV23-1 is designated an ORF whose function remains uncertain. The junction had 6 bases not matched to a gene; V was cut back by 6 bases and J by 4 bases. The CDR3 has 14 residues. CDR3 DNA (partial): TGCGCCAGCAGGTACAGGGGGCCCCTCTATGGC. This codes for CASRYRGPLYG. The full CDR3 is CASRYRGPLYGYTF.

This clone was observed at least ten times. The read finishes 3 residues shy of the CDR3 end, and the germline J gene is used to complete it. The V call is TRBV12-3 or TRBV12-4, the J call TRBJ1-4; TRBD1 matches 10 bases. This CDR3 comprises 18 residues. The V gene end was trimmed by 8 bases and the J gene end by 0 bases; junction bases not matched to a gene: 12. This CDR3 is CASSVGTGAFATNEKLFF. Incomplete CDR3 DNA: TGTGCCAGCTCCGTAGGGACAGGGGCCTTTGCAACTAATGAAAAA.

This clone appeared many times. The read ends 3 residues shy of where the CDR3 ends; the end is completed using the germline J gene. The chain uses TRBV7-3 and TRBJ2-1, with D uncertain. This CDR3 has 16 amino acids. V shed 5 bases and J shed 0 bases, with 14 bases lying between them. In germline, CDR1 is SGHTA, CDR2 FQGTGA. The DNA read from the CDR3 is TGTGCCAGCAGCCCCCTCACTACCCTCTCCTACAATGAG. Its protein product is CASSPLTTLSYNE. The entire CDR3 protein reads CASSPLTTLSYNEQFF.

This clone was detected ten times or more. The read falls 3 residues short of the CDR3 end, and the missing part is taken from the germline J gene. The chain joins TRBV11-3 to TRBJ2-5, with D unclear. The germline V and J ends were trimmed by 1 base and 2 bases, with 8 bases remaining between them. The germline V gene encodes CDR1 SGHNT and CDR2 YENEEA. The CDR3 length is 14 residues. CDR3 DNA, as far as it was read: TGTGCCAGCAGCTTAGGTCCAGTACAAGAGACC. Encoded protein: CASSLGPVQET. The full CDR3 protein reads CASSLGPVQETQYF.

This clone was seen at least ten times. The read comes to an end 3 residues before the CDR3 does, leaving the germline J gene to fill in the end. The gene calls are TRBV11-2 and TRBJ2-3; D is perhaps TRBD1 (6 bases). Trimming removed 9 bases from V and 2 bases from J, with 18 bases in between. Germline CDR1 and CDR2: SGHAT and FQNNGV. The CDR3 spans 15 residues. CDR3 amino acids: CASLNGTYLTDTQYF. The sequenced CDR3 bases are TGTGCCAGTCTAAACGGGACATACCTCACAGATACG.

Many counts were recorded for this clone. This CDR3 reads CASKSVPDTGELFF. The CDR3 DNA, read in part, is TGCGCCAGCAAAAGCGTTCCAGACACCGGGGAG. The rearrangement uses TRBV5-1 and TRBJ2-2; D gene ambiguous. The read terminates 3 residues ahead of where the CDR3 ends, so the germline J gene completes it. Trimming pared 6 bases from V and 3 bases from J, leaving 12 bases between. Germline V lookup: CDR1 SGHRS, CDR2 YFSETQ. This CDR3 region has 14 residues.

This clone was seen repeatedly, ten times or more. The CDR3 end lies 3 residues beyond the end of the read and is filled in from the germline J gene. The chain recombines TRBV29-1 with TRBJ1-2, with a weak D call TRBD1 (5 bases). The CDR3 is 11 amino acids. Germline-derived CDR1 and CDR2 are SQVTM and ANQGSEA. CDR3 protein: CSARSGKGYTF. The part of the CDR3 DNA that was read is TGCAGCGCTAGGTCAGGGAAAGGC.

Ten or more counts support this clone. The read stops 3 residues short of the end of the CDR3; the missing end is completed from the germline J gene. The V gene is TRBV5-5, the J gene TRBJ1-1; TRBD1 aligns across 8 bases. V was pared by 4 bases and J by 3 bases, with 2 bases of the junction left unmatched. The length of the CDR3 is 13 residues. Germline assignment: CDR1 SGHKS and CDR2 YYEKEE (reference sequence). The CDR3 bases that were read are TGTGCCAGCAGCCTGACAGGGGACACTGAA. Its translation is CASSLTGDTE. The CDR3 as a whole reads CASSLTGDTEAFF.

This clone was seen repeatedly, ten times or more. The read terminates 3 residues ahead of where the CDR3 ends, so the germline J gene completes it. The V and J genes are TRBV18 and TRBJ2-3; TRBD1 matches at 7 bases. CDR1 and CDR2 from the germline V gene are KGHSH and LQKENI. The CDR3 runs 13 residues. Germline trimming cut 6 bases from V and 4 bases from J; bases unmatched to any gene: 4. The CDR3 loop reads CASSRDSSDTQYF. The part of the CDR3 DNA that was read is TGTGCCAGCTCTCGGGACAGCTCAGATACG.